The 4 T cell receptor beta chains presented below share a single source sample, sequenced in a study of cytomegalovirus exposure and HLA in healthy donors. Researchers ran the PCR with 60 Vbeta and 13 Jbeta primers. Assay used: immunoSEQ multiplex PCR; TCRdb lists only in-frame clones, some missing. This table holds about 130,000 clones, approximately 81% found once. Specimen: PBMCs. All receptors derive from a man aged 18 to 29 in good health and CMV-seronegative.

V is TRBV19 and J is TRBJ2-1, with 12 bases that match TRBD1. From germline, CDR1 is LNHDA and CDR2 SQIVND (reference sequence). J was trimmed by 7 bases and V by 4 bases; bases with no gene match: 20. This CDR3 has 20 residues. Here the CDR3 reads CASSTLPGTGGAQFVNEQFF. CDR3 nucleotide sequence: TGTGCCAGTAGTACACTTCCCGGGACAGGGGGCGCTCAGTTTGTGAATGAGCAGTTCTTC.

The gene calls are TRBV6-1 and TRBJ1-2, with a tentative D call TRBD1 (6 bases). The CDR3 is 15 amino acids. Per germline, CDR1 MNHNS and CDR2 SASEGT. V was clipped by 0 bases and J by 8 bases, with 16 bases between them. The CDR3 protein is CASSEAGRGLQGYTF. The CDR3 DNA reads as TGTGCCAGCAGTGAAGCTGGCAGGGGATTGCAAGGCTACACCTTC.

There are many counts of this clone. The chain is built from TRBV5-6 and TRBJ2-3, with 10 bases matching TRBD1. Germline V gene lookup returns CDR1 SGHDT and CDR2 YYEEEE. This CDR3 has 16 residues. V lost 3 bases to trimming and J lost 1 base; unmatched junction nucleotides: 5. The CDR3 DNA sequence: TGTGCCAGCAGCTCCGACAGGGGGCCCCGCACAGATACGCAGTATTTT. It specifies CASSSDRGPRTDTQYF.

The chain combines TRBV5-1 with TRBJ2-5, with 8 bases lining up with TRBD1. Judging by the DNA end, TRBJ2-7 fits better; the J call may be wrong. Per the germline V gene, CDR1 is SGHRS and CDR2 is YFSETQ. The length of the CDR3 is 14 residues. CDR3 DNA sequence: TGCGCCAGCAGCTCGGACAGGGCACCCTACGAGCAGTACTTC. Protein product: CASSSDRAPYEQYF.